The TCR beta chain described here comes from a study of cytomegalovirus exposure and HLA in healthy donors. Germline V gene sequence: CDR1 SGHVS, CDR2 FNYEAQ. Deletions cut 1 base from V and 4 bases from J, with 7 bases between. This CDR3 has 13 residues. PCR used 60 Vbeta primers and 13 Jbeta primers. TCRdb's table, derived via immunoSEQ multiplex PCR, lists solely in-frame clones and lacks some. The sample carries about 170,000 clones, 73% recorded once. Nominally healthy donors provided the samples, though records likely missed some immune exposures. The rearrangement joins TRBV7-6 to TRBJ1-2; D uncertain. Sequenced material: PBMCs. The clonotype was recovered from a woman aged 18-29 years in good health and CMV-seropositive. The CDR3 sequence: CASSLGASYGYTF. Written as DNA, the CDR3 is TGTGCCAGCAGCTTAGGGGCGAGCTATGGCTACACCTTC.